Listed here are 26 T cell receptor beta chains from one sample, sequenced in a study of tumor and adjacent non-tumor tissue in lung cancer. No cell sorting was done before RNA was extracted from the tissue. This non-tumor lung sample came from over 3 cm beyond the tumor edge. TCRbeta libraries were built with three rounds of nested PCR, modified from ARM-PCR. TCRdb re-analysed the multiplex PCR reads in MiXCR, keeping a single row per CDR3 protein. The sample holds 50,000 to 60,000 distinct CDR3 sequences; 74% are singletons and the top ten take about 23%. The sample was distant non-tumor lung tissue. The receptors stem from a woman in her fifties or sixties with non-small cell lung cancer.

Concerning this clonotype: Germline is not matched at one junction end, which may reflect a read error. This chain links TRBV4-3 with TRBJ2-2; no definite D call. The germline gives CDR1 LGHNA, CDR2 YSLEER. The CDR3 extends over 17 amino acids. CDR3 sequence (DNA): TGCGCCAGCACCCAAGAGGTGGCCAGGTATGGGAACGGGGAGCTGTTTTTT. Translation: CASTQEVARYGNGELFF.

Points on this clonotype: The junction differs from germline at one of its ends, possibly a read error. The V and J genes are TRBV29-1 and TRBJ1-1; TRBD1 aligns across 9 bases. The CDR3 is made up of 14 amino acids. The V gene's germline CDR1 is SQVTM and CDR2 ANQGSEA. This CDR3 is CSVDPDGTGSEAFF. In DNA form, the CDR3 reads TGCAGCGTTGATCCCGATGGGACAGGGTCTGAAGCTTTTTTT.

The chain recombines TRBV30 with TRBJ2-7; D remains ambiguous. V lost 2 bases, J lost 4 bases, and 12 bases lay in between. Germline CDR1 and CDR2: GTSNPN and SVGIG (reference sequence). CDR3 length equals 13 residues. CDR3 DNA sequence: TGTGCCTGGAGTAGAAACCGGGTTTACGAGCAGTACTTC. This encodes CAWSRNRVYEQYF.

V is TRBV6-2 or TRBV6-3 and J is TRBJ1-5; 7 nucleotides align to TRBD1. Germline trimming cut 4 bases from V and 4 bases from J; bases unmatched to any gene: 13. Germline CDR1 reads MNHEY; CDR2 reads SVGEGT. The CDR3 is 17 residues long. The CDR3 bases are TGTGCCAGCAGTTTCAACAGGGGACTCGCAGAAAATCAGCCCCAGCATTTT. This encodes CASSFNRGLAENQPQHF.

This clonotype was detected only a few times. This chain links TRBV28 with TRBJ2-7; 12 nucleotides align to TRBD2. J lost 3 bases, V lost 3 bases, and 3 bases had no gene match. CDR1 MDHEN and CDR2 SYDVKM come from the germline V gene. The CDR3 is 15 amino acids. CDR3 in amino acids: CASSLASGGDYEQYF. CDR3 nucleotides: TGTGCCAGCAGTTTGGCTAGCGGGGGGGACTACGAGCAGTACTTC.

About this clonotype itself: The junction does not match germline at one end; this may be a read error. The genes are TRBV11-2 and TRBJ2-5, with a weak D call TRBD1 (5 bases). This CDR3 contains 14 residues. Per germline, CDR1 SGHAT and CDR2 FQNNGV. Here the CDR3 DNA reads TGTCCCAGCAAGGGGCCGAGCAACCAGGAGACCCAGTACTTC. This translates into CPSKGPSNQETQYF.

As for this clonotype: Relative to the germline gene, one junction end is altered; a read error may explain this. This chain connects TRBV29-1 to TRBJ2-1, with a weak D call TRBD2 (6 bases). The length of the CDR3 is 12 residues. In germline, CDR1 is SQVTM, CDR2 ANQGSEA. The CDR3 sequence: CSVPGLHIEHFF. CDR3 bases: TGCAGCGTCCCGGGACTGCACATTGAGCACTTCTTC.

Note on this clonotype: A much larger clone sits a single nucleotide away, making a read error possible. This sequence joins TRBV6-4 and TRBJ2-1; D tentatively fits TRBD1 or TRBD2 (5 bases each). Germline V CDR1 and CDR2: MRHNA, SNTAGT. The CDR3 loop spans 16 amino acids. The V end lost 4 bases, the J end lost 6 bases, and 19 bases lay between the germline ends. The DNA of the CDR3 is TGTGCCAGCAGTGCACTCGGACAAACTAGTTTCAATGAGCAGTTCTTC. The encoded protein is CASSALGQTSFNEQFF.

The V call is TRBV4-3, the J call TRBJ2-7; D is possibly TRBD1 (9 bases). Trimming took 6 bases from V and 12 from J, leaving 21 bases between them. Germline V gene data show CDR1 as LGHNA and CDR2 as YSLEER. The CDR3 is 13 residues long. CDR3 nucleotide sequence: TGCGCCAGCAGGGGGACAGGGCGGGAGGAGTGGTACTTC. It translates to CASRGTGREEWYF.

This rearrangement joins TRBV6-2 or TRBV6-3 to TRBJ2-7; a possible D gene is TRBD2 (7 bases). Germline V gene lookup returns CDR1 MNHEY and CDR2 SVGEGT. CDR3 size: 13 residues. V lost 8 bases and J 5 bases, leaving 16 bases between the germline ends. This chain's CDR3 is CASGSSGGNEQYF. The CDR3 region has the DNA TGTGCCAGCGGTTCCTCGGGGGGCAACGAGCAGTACTTC.

A few counts support this clonotype. This may be a read error, as it is one base from a much larger clone. The chain employs TRBV6-2 or TRBV6-3 and TRBJ1-5; D gene uncertain. The CDR3 consists of 16 residues. Germline assignment: CDR1 MNHEY and CDR2 SVGEGT. The CDR3 spells CASSPPWQAGNQSQHF. CDR3 coding DNA: TGTGCCAGCAGCCCCCCATGGCAGGCGGGCAATCAGTCCCAGCATTTT.

Details on this clonotype: An end of the junction differs from the germline gene, which may be a read error. The rearrangement links TRBV4-3 to TRBJ2-4; tentatively, D is TRBD1 (6 bases). CDR1 and CDR2 from the germline V gene are LGHNA and YSLEER. This CDR3 is 15 amino acids long. The CDR3 region is CPSILSWTAENIQYF. CDR3 nucleotide sequence: TGCCCCAGCATCCTTTCCTGGACAGCTGAAAACATTCAGTACTTC.

This chain joins TRBV18 and TRBJ2-5; D may be TRBD1 (6 bases). This CDR3 has 15 residues. The germline V gene encodes CDR1 KGHSH and CDR2 LQKENI. Trimming cost V 3 bases and J 3 bases, with 14 bases left between them. The CDR3 loop reads CASSPETGGEETQYF. The CDR3 region has the DNA TGTGCCAGCTCACCGGAGACAGGCGGAGAAGAGACCCAGTACTTC.

This rearrangement joins TRBV11-2 to TRBJ1-1; D is ambiguous. V gave up 1 base and J gave up 1 base, with 7 bases separating them. The CDR3 length is 14 residues. In germline, CDR1 is SGHAT, CDR2 FQNNGV. CDR3 in amino acids: CASSLGSGNTEAFF. CDR3 DNA sequence: TGTGCCAGCAGCTTAGGATCGGGGAACACTGAAGCTTTCTTT.

Turning to this clonotype: At one end, the junction sequence differs from germline, possibly due to a read error. CDR3 loop: CASSQDNRDQPNTEALF. The CDR3 DNA follows: TGCGCCAGCAGCCAAGATAATCGGGACCAACCGAACACTGAAGCTCTCTTT. V is TRBV4-1 and J is TRBJ1-1, with a tentative D call TRBD1 (5 bases). Germline loops: CDR1 MGHRA, CDR2 YSYEKL. The CDR3 length is 17 residues.

Concerning this clonotype itself: Germline and junction disagree at one end, which may indicate a read error. The rearrangement uses TRBV6-5 and TRBJ2-5; TRBD1 matches 9 bases. This CDR3 has 14 amino acids. Germline CDR1 and CDR2: MNHEY and SVGAGI. The CDR3 loop reads CTSSRTGDQKTQYF. CDR3 DNA sequence: TGTACCAGCAGTCGGACAGGGGATCAAAAGACCCAATACTTC.

Concerning this clonotype itself: The CDR3 does not end in the conserved phenylalanine or tryptophan, so this is likely a read error. The V gene is TRBV10-3, the J gene TRBJ2-7; maybe TRBD1 (6 bases). Germline V gene lookup returns CDR1 ENHRY and CDR2 SYGVKD. The CDR3 is 15 amino acids. The V gene lost 10 bases and the J gene lost 2 bases, with 21 bases spanning the gap. The CDR3 loop is CARTGQSCYTYEQYL. The CDR3 DNA is TGTGCCAGGACCGGACAGTCCTGCTACACCTACGAGCAGTACTTA.

In this sample, this clonotype turned up once. A junction boundary mismatches the germline segment, possibly from a read error. The genes are TRBV4-3 and TRBJ1-5, with D perhaps TRBD1 (5 bases). This CDR3 region has 18 residues. Germline CDR1 reads LGHNA; CDR2 reads YSLEER. CDR3 protein: CTSSQYWAKPRGSQPQHF. As DNA, the CDR3 is TGCACCAGCAGCCAATATTGGGCTAAACCTAGGGGATCCCAGCCCCAGCATTTT.

Worth noting for this clonotype: The CDR3 does not close with the conserved phenylalanine or tryptophan, likely indicating a read error. No DNA is shown, since the ends of the CDR3 on it are uncertain; the CDR3 is the one TCRdb lists. The CDR3 region is CASSRDRGFTGEPFL. The chain couples TRBV28 to TRBJ2-2; no DNA check was done on the table's D call, TRBD1. Inclusive of both ends, the CDR3 amounts to 15 amino acids. Germline lookup yields CDR1 MDHEN and CDR2 SYDVKM.

The rearrangement joins TRBV5-5 to TRBJ1-2; D unclear. V was cut by 6 bases and J by 8 bases, with 20 bases left in between. The CDR3 spans 14 residues. CDR1 SGHKS and CDR2 YYEKEE come from the germline V gene (reference sequence). DNA of the CDR3: TGTGCCAGCACCCCCGGGAGAAAGCCTCCGGGCTACACCTTC. Protein: CASTPGRKPPGYTF. Full variable domain (outside the CDR3, taken from reference TRBV5-5 and TRBJ1-2): DAGVTQSPTHLIKTRGQQVTLRCSPISGHKSVSWYQQVLGQGPQFIFQYYEKEERGRGNFPDRFSARQFPNYSSELNVNALLLGDSALYLCASTPGRKPPGYTFGSGTRLTVV.

As concerns this clonotype: Since the CDR3 does not end with the conserved phenylalanine or tryptophan, this likely comes from a read error. The J gene is TRBJ1-2, the V gene TRBV6-6; D gene ambiguous. Per germline, CDR1 MNHNY and CDR2 SVGAGI (reference sequence). This CDR3 has 14 amino acids. The CDR3 here is CASSRRQANYDYTC. The CDR3 nucleotides read TGTGCCAGCAGTCGGAGGCAGGCTAACTATGACTACACCTGC.

A note on this clonotype: An end of the junction does not agree with germline; a read error may underlie this. V and J are TRBV4-3 and TRBJ2-1; TRBD1 matches at 8 bases. Germline values: CDR1 LGHNA, CDR2 YSLEER. The CDR3 loop spans 15 amino acids. The CDR3, as DNA: TGCGCCAGCATCCAAGATTCACAGGGGGACGATGAGCAGTTCTTC. Amino acid sequence: CASIQDSQGDDEQFF.

Details on this clonotype: Without the conserved terminal phenylalanine or tryptophan, this CDR3 likely stems from a read error. The chain joins TRBV14 to TRBJ1-1; D ambiguous. Germline V gene sequence: CDR1 SGHDN, CDR2 FVKESK. CDR3 length: 13 amino acids. V lost 1 base and J lost 5, with 8 bases in between. This CDR3 reads CASSQGLLTEAFS. The CDR3, as DNA: TGTGCCAGCAGCCAAGGGTTACTTACTGAAGCTTTCTCT.

The table lists this clonotype with a few counts. A read error is likely, as this CDR3 ends without the conserved phenylalanine or tryptophan. The V call is TRBV6-6, the J call TRBJ1-5; D is unresolved. This CDR3 is 15 amino acids long. Germline V gene lookup returns CDR1 MNHNY and CDR2 SVGAGI (reference sequence). The CDR3 loop is CASSFVGRRNQPQHL. As DNA, the CDR3 is TGTGCCAGCAGCTTTGTTGGGCGGCGCAATCAGCCACAGCATTTA.

This clonotype appeared a few times. The V and J genes are TRBV10-3 and TRBJ2-1; 11 bases align to TRBD1. This CDR3 region has 12 residues. Germline CDR1 ENHRY, CDR2 SYGVKD. V shed 8 bases and J 9 bases; nucleotides not matched to a gene: 3. Here the CDR3 DNA reads TGTGCCATCGGACAGGGGGCGATTGAGCAGTTCTTC. Its protein product is CAIGQGAIEQFF.

This clonotype showed up just once. As DNA, the CDR3 is TGCAGCGTTGAGGACACCGGGGAGCTGTTTTTT. Residues: CSVEDTGELFF. The gene calls are TRBV29-1 and TRBJ2-2; D gene unclear. The germline CDR1 and CDR2 sequences are SQVTM and ANQGSEA. Trimming took 3 bases from V and 3 from J, leaving 2 bases between them. CDR3 length: 11 residues.